This is a list of T cell receptor beta chains from one sample in a study of regulatory T cells in long-lasting Graves disease. TCRdb re-called the multiplex PCR reads through MiXCR, storing one row per CDR3 protein. The sample has about 420,000 distinct CDR3 sequences; roughly 15% are singletons. This sample also belongs to another study, concerning T cells in Graves' hyperthyroidism and ophthalmopathy.

Sequences were derived from peripheral blood mononuclear cells (PBMCs), sampled at new diagnosis, from a patient treated with antithyroid drugs. These receptors were obtained from a young woman with Graves disease. Each CDR3 is given with its conserved first and last residue. Each record gives: D gene, V gene, clone size, J gene, CDR3 protein, CDR3 DNA. The D gene is left open where the match is weak. A clone size is listed for some rows: how often the clone was seen (once, few, many), or a class if it is expanded.

d_call: .
v_call: TRBV28
clone_size: many
j_call: TRBJ1-1
cdr3_aa: CASSIGQLNTEAFF
cdr3_nt: TGTGCCAGCAGTATAGGACAGTTGAACACTGAAGCTTTCTTT

d_call: .
v_call: TRBV6-1
clone_size: .
j_call: TRBJ1-5
cdr3_aa: CASNPDSQNQPQHF
cdr3_nt: TGTGCCAGCAACCCCGACAGCCAGAATCAGCCCCAGCATTTT

d_call: .
v_call: TRBV14
clone_size: .
j_call: TRBJ1-6
cdr3_aa: CASSQEQASYNSPLHF
cdr3_nt: TGTGCCAGCAGCCAAGAGCAGGCCTCCTATAATTCACCCCTCCACTTT

d_call: .
v_call: TRBV27
clone_size: few
j_call: TRBJ1-3
cdr3_aa: CASSLSGGYSGNTIYF
cdr3_nt: TGTGCCAGCAGTTTATCGGGCGGATATTCCGGAAACACCATATATTTT

d_call: .
v_call: TRBV28
clone_size: many
j_call: TRBJ1-6
cdr3_aa: CASSLYHGGPAPSSPLHF
cdr3_nt: TGTGCCAGCAGTTTATATCATGGGGGCCCGGCCCCGAGTTCACCCCTCCACTTT

d_call: .
v_call: TRBV20-1
clone_size: few
j_call: TRBJ1-1
cdr3_aa: CSARDPVFGTQAFF
cdr3_nt: TGCAGTGCTAGAGATCCAGTTTTCGGGACACAAGCTTTCTTT

d_call: .
v_call: TRBV12-3/TRBV12-4
clone_size: many
j_call: TRBJ2-1
cdr3_aa: CASSLVAGLNEQFF
cdr3_nt: TGTGCCAGCAGTTTAGTTGCGGGTCTCAATGAGCAGTTCTTC

d_call: .
v_call: TRBV20-1
clone_size: few
j_call: TRBJ1-6
cdr3_aa: CSARPGPDNSPLHF
cdr3_nt: TGCAGTGCTAGACCGGGGCCGGATAATTCACCCCTCCACTTT

d_call: TRBD1
v_call: TRBV6-1
clone_size: many
j_call: TRBJ1-1
cdr3_aa: CASRVDRGLNTEAFF
cdr3_nt: TGTGCCAGCAGAGTTGACAGGGGGCTCAACACTGAAGCTTTCTTT

d_call: .
v_call: TRBV20-1
clone_size: .
j_call: TRBJ2-1
cdr3_aa: CSASSGSDEQFF
cdr3_nt: TGCAGTGCTAGTTCTGGGTCCGATGAGCAGTTCTTC

d_call: .
v_call: TRBV20-1
clone_size: many
j_call: TRBJ2-3
cdr3_aa: CSARDPSSRTGDTQYF
cdr3_nt: TGCAGTGCTAGAGACCCCTCCAGCCGCACGGGAGATACGCAGTATTTT

d_call: TRBD2
v_call: TRBV6-2/TRBV6-3
clone_size: .
j_call: TRBJ2-3
cdr3_aa: CASKERLAGGVSTDTQYF
cdr3_nt: TGTGCCAGCAAAGAGAGGCTAGCGGGAGGGGTTAGCACAGATACGCAGTATTTT

d_call: .
v_call: TRBV4-1
clone_size: few
j_call: TRBJ1-5
cdr3_aa: CASSQDGPPRVPRDQPQHF
cdr3_nt: TGCGCCAGCAGCCAAGATGGCCCCCCTCGTGTGCCTCGGGATCAGCCCCAGCATTTT

d_call: .
v_call: TRBV12-3/TRBV12-4
clone_size: few
j_call: TRBJ2-1
cdr3_aa: CASSLSDQDVEQFF
cdr3_nt: TGTGCCAGCAGTTTATCGGACCAAGACGTTGAGCAGTTCTTC

d_call: TRBD2
v_call: TRBV13
clone_size: few
j_call: TRBJ2-3
cdr3_aa: CASSTGLAGVVSTDTQYF
cdr3_nt: TGTGCCAGCAGCACCGGACTAGCGGGAGTGGTTAGTACAGATACGCAGTATTTT

d_call: .
v_call: TRBV25-1
clone_size: few
j_call: TRBJ2-1
cdr3_aa: CASTQGYNEQFF
cdr3_nt: TGTGCCTCAACCCAGGGTTACAATGAGCAGTTCTTC

d_call: TRBD2
v_call: TRBV28
clone_size: many
j_call: TRBJ2-2
cdr3_aa: CASSLLAGVSGELFF
cdr3_nt: TGTGCCAGCAGTTTACTAGCGGGAGTGTCCGGGGAGCTGTTTTTT

d_call: .
v_call: TRBV27
clone_size: many
j_call: TRBJ2-1
cdr3_aa: CASHYDSAGSYNEQFF
cdr3_nt: TGTGCCAGCCACTACGACTCAGCGGGCTCCTACAATGAGCAGTTCTTC

d_call: TRBD2
v_call: TRBV2
clone_size: .
j_call: TRBJ2-1
cdr3_aa: CASSESGLAGSYEQFF
cdr3_nt: TGTGCCAGCAGTGAGTCGGGACTAGCGGGATCGTATGAGCAGTTCTTC

d_call: .
v_call: TRBV9
clone_size: .
j_call: TRBJ2-3
cdr3_aa: CASSVLSTDTQYF
cdr3_nt: TGTGCCAGCAGCGTACTAAGCACAGATACGCAGTATTTT

d_call: .
v_call: TRBV20-1
clone_size: .
j_call: TRBJ2-1
cdr3_aa: CSARQPLSYNEQFF
cdr3_nt: TGCAGTGCTAGGCAGCCTCTCTCCTACAATGAGCAGTTCTTC

d_call: .
v_call: TRBV10-3
clone_size: many
j_call: TRBJ2-5
cdr3_aa: CATRDGQTQYF
cdr3_nt: TGTGCCACCCGGGACGGGCAGACCCAGTACTTC

d_call: .
v_call: TRBV7-9
clone_size: many
j_call: TRBJ2-7
cdr3_aa: CASSFVYSYEQYF
cdr3_nt: TGTGCCAGCAGCTTTGTCTACAGCTACGAGCAGTACTTC

d_call: TRBD2
v_call: TRBV9
clone_size: .
j_call: TRBJ2-3
cdr3_aa: CASSWREWHTQYF
cdr3_nt: TGTGCCAGCAGTTGGCGGGAGTGGCATACGCAGTATTTT

d_call: TRBD2
v_call: TRBV7-8
clone_size: many
j_call: TRBJ2-7
cdr3_aa: CASSGQTSGISYEQYF
cdr3_nt: TGTGCCAGCAGCGGGCAGACTAGCGGGATCTCCTACGAGCAGTACTTC

d_call: TRBD2
v_call: TRBV4-2
clone_size: many
j_call: TRBJ2-3
cdr3_aa: CASSLSSLAGGFTDTQYF
cdr3_nt: TGTGCCAGCAGCCTAAGCTCTCTAGCGGGAGGTTTCACAGATACGCAGTATTTT